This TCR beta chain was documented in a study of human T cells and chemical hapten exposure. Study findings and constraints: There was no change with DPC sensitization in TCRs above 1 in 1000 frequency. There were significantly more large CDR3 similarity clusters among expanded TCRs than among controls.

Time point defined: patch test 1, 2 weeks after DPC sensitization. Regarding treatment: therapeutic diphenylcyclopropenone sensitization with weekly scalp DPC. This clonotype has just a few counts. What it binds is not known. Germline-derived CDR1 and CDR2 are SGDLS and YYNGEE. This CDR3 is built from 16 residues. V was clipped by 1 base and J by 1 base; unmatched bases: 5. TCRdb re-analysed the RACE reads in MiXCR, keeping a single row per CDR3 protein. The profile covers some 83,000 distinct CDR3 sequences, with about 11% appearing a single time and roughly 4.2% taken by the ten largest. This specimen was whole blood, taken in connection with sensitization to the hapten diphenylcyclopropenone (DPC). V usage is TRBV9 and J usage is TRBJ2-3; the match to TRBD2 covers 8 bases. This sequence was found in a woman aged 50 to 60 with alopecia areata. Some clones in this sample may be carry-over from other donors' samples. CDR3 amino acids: CASSVQGAGGTDTQYF. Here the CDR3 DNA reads TGTGCCAGCAGCGTACAGGGAGCGGGAGGCACAGATACGCAGTATTTT.